This T cell receptor beta chain was identified during a study of regulatory T cells in long-lasting Graves disease. Trimming stripped 2 bases from V and 5 bases from J, with 7 bases between. The CDR3 runs 12 residues. Germline CDR1 reads GTSNPN; CDR2 reads SVGIG (reference sequence). In building TCR beta libraries, iRepertoire HTBI primers were used together with Arm-PCR of CDR3 regions. TCRdb reanalysed the multiplex PCR reads using MiXCR and keeps one entry per CDR3 protein. The table shows a few hundred thousand distinct CDR3 sequences, with roughly 17% occurring only once. Documented time point: newly diagnosed GD, antithyroid drugs for less than 3 months. PBMC-derived RNA was used for the TCR library. This clonotype appeared many times. The same data also went into a second study, on T cells in Graves' hyperthyroidism and ophthalmopathy.

The chain carries TRBV30 and TRBJ2-1; D call uncertain. The sequenced sample was peripheral blood mononuclear cells (PBMCs), obtained at new diagnosis, from a patient treated with antithyroid drugs. The receptor comes from a man between 35 and 55 years old with Graves disease. The CDR3 here is CAWSQWDNEQFF. The CDR3 nucleotides are TGTGCCTGGAGTCAATGGGACAATGAGCAGTTCTTC.